The source of this T cell receptor beta chain is a study of CD8 T cells in ankylosing spondylitis. Trimming stripped 10 bases from V and 11 bases from J, with 22 bases between. This CDR3 has 13 amino acids. Per germline, CDR1 MNHEY and CDR2 SVGAGI. This clonotype showed up many times. The antigen is not known. TCRdb called the 5' RACE reads again in MiXCR, with one record for every CDR3 protein. The data hold 750,000 to 850,000 distinct CDR3 sequences, with 12% observed a single time. Study-wide findings and caveats: It appeared that ankylosing spondylitis blood was characterized by a TCR beta motif of several highly homologous variants.

The clonotype originates from a male donor with ankylosing spondylitis. The sample comprised blood, either unsorted or a sorted T cell fraction (not recorded which). J is TRBJ2-3 and V is TRBV6-5; D may be TRBD1 or TRBD2 (5 bases each). CDR3: CATKLGTSSRQYF. The DNA of the CDR3 is TGTGCCACCAAGTTGGGGACGAGCTCCAGGCAGTATTTT.